This T cell receptor beta chain appears in the sequencing data of a study of T cells in Graves' hyperthyroidism and ophthalmopathy (dated by TCRdb to between 2018 and 2021). Looking at the study overall: Peripheral blood was sampled at the time of initial diagnosis, prior to any treatment. After sampling, hyperthyroidism patients received methimazole starting at 30 mg daily, and ophthalmopathy patients received high-dose intravenous methylprednisolone. The approximately 98 discovery patients were randomly divided into training and test sets at a 7:3 ratio. The paper reports TCR Vbeta CDR3 sequencing of about 140 peripheral blood samples: over 40 ophthalmopathy, about 75 hyperthyroidism and around 17 progressor patients. Prospective prediction of ophthalmopathy was tested in an independent validation cohort of fewer than 20 hyperthyroidism patients and 15 to 17 patients who later progressed to ophthalmopathy. In addition, the study compared T-cell repertoires in thyroid tissue and in blood from a handful of Graves' hyperthyroidism patients. TCR V-J signatures able to tell the groups apart were searched for in a discovery cohort of about a hundred patients, of whom over 40 had Graves' ophthalmopathy and about 60 had stable Graves' hyperthyroidism.

Ophthalmopathy patients had moderately to severely active disease, with a Clinical Activity Score of 3 or more, a NOSPECS grade of 4 or more, and a disease duration of less than 3 months. Patients with uncontrolled infections, other autoimmune diseases, pregnancy or lactation were excluded. Diagnoses were established on the basis of clinical symptoms, serum thyroxine and TRAb, thyroid ultrasound, and orbital computed tomography. Ficoll-Paque density gradient centrifugation was used to isolate PBMCs from around 10 ml of fresh peripheral blood. Total RNA was extracted with Trizol reagent, and quality was checked on an Agilent 2100 Bioanalyzer. The TCR beta CDR3 regions were amplified from the RNA transcripts. A first-round RT-PCR of the TCR CDR3 used the HTBI primer set with the Qiagen OneStep RT-PCR kit. The libraries were constructed in a second round of multiplex PCR and then size-selected and purified. Sequencing of the libraries was done on an Illumina HiSeq2000 using paired-end 100 bp reads. In the original analysis: Raw data were processed with SOAPnuke, discarding reads with adapters, uncalled bases, mean Phred below 15, or no exact constant-primer or identifier match. High-quality paired reads were merged using COPE v1.2.5, and each unique nucleotide sequence was defined as a clonotype. MiTCR v1.1 was used to align clonotypes to the IMGT TRBV, TRBD and TRBJ reference segments. Analysis was restricted to V-J combinations with a frequency above 0.0001, which covered roughly 99% of repertoires. A TCS score was defined as the ratio between F50 (clonal expansion) and ExV (chaos), using BLOSUM62-based TCRdist between CDR3 peptides within each V-J. Welch's t-statistics and random forest reduced some 510 V-J features to about 13, which were used in a naive Bayes classifier (R e1071). Starting from the raw public reads, TCRdb applied fastp trimming at Q25, assembled clones with MiXCR and retained in-frame beta chains. Rows with a matching CDR3 protein are joined into one entry that keeps the most common DNA and genes. TCRdb's processing, not the authors', yielded these V and J calls. The sample table records about 600,000 distinct CDR3 sequences; 11% to 15% of these occur just once. The ten largest account for roughly 7.1% of the sample.

This clonotype was observed many times. Its recognized antigen is unknown. Qualities for individual bases were not recorded, and no much larger clone is one base off. The investigation overall reported the following: In validation, the model predicted progression to ophthalmopathy with approximately 71% sensitivity and approximately 74% specificity, a median of approximately 6.5 months before onset. Sample size was not statistically predetermined, and blinding of investigators to group allocation was not performed. Most expanded thyroid clonotypes (frequency above 0.001) were also detected in blood, a finding suggesting that blood repertoires may reflect thyroid immune responses. Ophthalmopathy was separated from stable hyperthyroidism by a 13 V-J signature model, with 87.88% sensitivity and around 81% specificity obtained in cross-validation and 80%/75% obtained in testing.

Inclusive of the bounding cysteine and phenylalanine, the CDR3 is 13 residues long. Only CDR3 DNA is held: 39 bases, read in frame from base 1. After removal of 5 bases from V and 10 bases from J, the junction retains 7 bases not matched to a gene. The rearrangement combines TRBV12-3 or TRBV12-4 with TRBJ2-1; 8 of the junction bases match TRBD1. Source material: blood. This TCR derives from a woman between 18 and 29 years old with Graves' ophthalmopathy. The CDR3: CASSAGQGGEQFF. The DNA sequence is as follows: TGTGCCAGCAGTGCAGGACAGGGAGGAGAGCAGTTCTTC.